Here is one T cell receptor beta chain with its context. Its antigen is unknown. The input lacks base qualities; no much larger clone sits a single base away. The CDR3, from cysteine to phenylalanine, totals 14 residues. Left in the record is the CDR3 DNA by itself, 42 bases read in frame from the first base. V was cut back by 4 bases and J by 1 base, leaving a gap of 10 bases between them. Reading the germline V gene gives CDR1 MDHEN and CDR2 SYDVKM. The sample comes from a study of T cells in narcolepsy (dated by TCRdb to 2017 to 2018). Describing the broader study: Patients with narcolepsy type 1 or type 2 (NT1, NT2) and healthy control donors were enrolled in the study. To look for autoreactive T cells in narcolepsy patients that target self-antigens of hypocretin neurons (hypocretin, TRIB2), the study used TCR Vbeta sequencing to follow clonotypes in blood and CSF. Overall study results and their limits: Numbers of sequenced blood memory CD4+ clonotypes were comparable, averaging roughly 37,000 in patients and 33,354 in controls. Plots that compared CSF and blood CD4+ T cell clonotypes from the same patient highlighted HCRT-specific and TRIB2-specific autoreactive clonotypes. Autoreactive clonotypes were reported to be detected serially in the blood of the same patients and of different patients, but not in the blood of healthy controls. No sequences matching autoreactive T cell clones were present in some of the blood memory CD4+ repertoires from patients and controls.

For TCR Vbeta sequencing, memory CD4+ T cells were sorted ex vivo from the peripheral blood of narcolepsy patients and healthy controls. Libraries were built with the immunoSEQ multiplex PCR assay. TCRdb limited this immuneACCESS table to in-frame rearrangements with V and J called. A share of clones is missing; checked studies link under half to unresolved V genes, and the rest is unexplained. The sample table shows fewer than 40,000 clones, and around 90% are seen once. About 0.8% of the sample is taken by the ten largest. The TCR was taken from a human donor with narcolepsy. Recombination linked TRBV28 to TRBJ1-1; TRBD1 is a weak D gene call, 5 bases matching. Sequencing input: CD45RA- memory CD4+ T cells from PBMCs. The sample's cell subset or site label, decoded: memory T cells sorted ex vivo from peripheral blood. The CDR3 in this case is CASSSGLRNTEAFF. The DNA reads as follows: TGTGCCAGCAGTTCGGGACTCAGGAACACTGAAGCTTTCTTT.